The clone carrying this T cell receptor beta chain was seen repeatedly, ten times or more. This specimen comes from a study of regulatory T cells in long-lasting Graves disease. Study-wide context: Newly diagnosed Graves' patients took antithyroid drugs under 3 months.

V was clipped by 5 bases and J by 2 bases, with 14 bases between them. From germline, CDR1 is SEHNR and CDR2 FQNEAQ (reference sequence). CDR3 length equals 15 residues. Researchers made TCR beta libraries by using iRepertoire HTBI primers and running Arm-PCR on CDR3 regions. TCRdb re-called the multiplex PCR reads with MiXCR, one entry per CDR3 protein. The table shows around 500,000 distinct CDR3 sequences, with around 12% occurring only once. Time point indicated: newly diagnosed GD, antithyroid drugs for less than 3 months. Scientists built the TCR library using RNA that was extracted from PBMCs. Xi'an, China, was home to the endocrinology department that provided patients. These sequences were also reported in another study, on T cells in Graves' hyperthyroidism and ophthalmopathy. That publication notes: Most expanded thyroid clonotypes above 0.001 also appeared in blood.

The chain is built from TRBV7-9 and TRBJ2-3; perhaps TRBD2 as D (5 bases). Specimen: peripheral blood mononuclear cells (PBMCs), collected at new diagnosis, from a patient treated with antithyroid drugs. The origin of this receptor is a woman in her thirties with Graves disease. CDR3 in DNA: TGTGCCAGCAGCCGAAGCGGACCCGCCACAGATACGCAGTATTTT. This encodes CASSRSGPATDTQYF.